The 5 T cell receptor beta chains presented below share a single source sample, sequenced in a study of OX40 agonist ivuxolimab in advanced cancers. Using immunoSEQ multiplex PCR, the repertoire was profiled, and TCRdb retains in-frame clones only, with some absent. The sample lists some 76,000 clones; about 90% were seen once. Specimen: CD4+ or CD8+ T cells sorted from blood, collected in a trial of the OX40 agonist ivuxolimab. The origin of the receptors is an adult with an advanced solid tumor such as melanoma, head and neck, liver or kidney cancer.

The CDR3 is CASEPARIYGYTF. Written as DNA, the CDR3 is TGTGCCAGTGAACCCGCCAGGATTTACGGCTACACCTTC. The chain combines TRBV19 with TRBJ1-2; D is ambiguous. The CDR3 consists of 13 residues. Trimming pared 8 bases from V and 8 bases from J, leaving 18 bases between. CDR1 and CDR2 from the germline V gene are LNHDA and SQIVND (reference sequence).

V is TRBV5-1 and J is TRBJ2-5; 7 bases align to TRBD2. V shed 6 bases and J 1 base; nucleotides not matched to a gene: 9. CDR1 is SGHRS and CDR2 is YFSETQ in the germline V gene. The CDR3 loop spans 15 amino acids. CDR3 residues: CASTTLAGVQETQYF. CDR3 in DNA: TGCGCCAGCACTACTCTGGCGGGGGTCCAAGAGACCCAGTACTTC.

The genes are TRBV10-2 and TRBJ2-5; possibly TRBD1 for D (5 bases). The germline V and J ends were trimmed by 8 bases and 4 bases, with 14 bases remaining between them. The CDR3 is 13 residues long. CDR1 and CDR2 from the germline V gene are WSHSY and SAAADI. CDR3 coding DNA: TGCGCCAGCGCGTCAGGGAACCGAGAGACCCAGTACTTC. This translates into CASASGNRETQYF.

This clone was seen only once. The DNA of the CDR3 is TGTGCCAGCAGTCTAACGAAGGGGGCGGCCACTGAAGCTTTCTTT. Translating gives CASSLTKGAATEAFF. V usage is TRBV27 and J usage is TRBJ1-1, with 7 bases fitting TRBD1. CDR3 length: 15 amino acids. The germline gives CDR1 MNHEY, CDR2 SMNVEV (reference sequence). Germline trimming cut 5 bases from V and 4 bases from J; bases unmatched to any gene: 10.

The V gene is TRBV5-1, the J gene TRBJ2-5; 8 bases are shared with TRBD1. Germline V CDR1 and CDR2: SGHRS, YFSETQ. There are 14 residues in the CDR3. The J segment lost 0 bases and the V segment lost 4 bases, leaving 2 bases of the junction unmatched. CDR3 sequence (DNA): TGCGCCAGCAGCAAGGACAGGGACCAAGAGACCCAGTACTTC. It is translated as CASSKDRDQETQYF.